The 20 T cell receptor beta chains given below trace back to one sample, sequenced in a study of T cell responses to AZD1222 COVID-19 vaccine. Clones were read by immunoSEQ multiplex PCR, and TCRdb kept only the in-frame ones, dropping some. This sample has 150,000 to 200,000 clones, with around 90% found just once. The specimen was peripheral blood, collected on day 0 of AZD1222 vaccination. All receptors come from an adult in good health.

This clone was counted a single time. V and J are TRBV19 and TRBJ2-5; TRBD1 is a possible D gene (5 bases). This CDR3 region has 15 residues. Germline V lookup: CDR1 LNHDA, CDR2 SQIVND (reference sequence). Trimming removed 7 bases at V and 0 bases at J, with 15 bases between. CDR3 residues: CASTPGQSYQETQYF. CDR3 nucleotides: TGTGCCAGTACCCCAGGGCAGTCTTACCAAGAGACCCAGTACTTC.

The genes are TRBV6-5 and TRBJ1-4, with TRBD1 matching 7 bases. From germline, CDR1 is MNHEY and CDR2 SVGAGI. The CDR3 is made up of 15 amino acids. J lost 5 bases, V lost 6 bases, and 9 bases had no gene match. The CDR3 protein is CASRSGDRLNEKLFF. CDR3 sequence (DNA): TGTGCCAGCAGGTCGGGGGACAGACTCAATGAAAAACTGTTTTTT.

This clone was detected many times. In nucleotides, the CDR3 is TGTGCCAGTAGTATTGGGACAGGGGGTTCCTACGAGCAGTACTTC. It codes for CASSIGTGGSYEQYF. The V gene is TRBV19, the J gene TRBJ2-7, with TRBD1 identical over 11 bases. CDR1 is LNHDA and CDR2 is SQIVND in the germline V gene (reference sequence). The J segment lost 1 base and the V segment lost 3 bases, leaving 2 bases of the junction unmatched. This CDR3 has 15 residues.

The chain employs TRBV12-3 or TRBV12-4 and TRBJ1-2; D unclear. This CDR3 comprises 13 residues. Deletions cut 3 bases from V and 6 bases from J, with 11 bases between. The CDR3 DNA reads TGTGCCAGCAGTTTTTTACCGGGAGATGGCTACACCTTC. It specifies CASSFLPGDGYTF.

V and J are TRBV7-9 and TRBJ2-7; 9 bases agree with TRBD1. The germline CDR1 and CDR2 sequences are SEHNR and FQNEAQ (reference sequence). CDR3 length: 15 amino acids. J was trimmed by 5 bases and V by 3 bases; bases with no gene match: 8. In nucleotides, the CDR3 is TGTGCCAGCAGCTTGGCACAGGGGGCTTTTCACGAGCAGTACTTC. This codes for CASSLAQGAFHEQYF.

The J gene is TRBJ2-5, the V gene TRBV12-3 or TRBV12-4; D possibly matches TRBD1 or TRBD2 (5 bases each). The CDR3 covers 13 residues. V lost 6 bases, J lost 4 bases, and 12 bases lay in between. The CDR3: CASSTAGRETQYF. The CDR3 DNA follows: TGTGCCAGCAGCACCGCAGGGAGAGAGACCCAGTACTTC.

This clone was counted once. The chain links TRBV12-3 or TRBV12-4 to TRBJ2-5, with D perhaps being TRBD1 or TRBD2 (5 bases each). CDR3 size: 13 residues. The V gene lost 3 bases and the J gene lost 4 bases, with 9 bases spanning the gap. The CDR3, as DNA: TGTGCCAGCAGTTTGGGGGTAGGAGAGACCCAGTACTTC. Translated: CASSLGVGETQYF.

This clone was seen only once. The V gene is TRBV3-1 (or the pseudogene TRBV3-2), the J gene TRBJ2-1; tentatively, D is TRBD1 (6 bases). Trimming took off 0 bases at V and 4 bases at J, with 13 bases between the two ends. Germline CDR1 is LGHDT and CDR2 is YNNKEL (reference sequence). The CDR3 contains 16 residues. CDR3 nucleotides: TGTGCCAGCAGCCAAGATCCGCCGGGACAATACAATGAGCAGTTCTTC. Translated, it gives CASSQDPPGQYNEQFF.

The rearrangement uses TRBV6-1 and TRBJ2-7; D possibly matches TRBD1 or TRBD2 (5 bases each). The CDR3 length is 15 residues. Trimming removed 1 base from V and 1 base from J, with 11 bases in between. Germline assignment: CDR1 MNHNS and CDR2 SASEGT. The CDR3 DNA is TGTGCCAGCAGTGAAGGGGGACCGGAATCCTACGAGCAGTACTTC. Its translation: CASSEGGPESYEQYF.

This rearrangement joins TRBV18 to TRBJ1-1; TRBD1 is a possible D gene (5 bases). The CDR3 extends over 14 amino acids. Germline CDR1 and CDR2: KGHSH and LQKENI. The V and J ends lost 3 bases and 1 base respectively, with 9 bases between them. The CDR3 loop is CASSPYRRNTEAFF. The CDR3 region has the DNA TGTGCCAGCTCACCTTACAGGAGGAACACTGAAGCTTTCTTT. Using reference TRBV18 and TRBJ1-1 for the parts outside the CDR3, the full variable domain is NAGVMQNPRHLVRRRGQEARLRCSPMKGHSHVYWYRQLPEEGLKFMVYLQKENIIDESGMPKERFSAEFPKEGPSILRIQQVVRGDSAAYFCASSPYRRNTEAFFGQGTRLTVV.

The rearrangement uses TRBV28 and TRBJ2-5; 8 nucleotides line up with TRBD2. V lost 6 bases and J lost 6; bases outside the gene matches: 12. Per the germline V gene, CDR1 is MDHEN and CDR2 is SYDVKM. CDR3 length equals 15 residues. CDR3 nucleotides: TGTGCCAGCAGCTCGCGGCTAGCGGGTATGCAGACCCAGTACTTC. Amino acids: CASSSRLAGMQTQYF.

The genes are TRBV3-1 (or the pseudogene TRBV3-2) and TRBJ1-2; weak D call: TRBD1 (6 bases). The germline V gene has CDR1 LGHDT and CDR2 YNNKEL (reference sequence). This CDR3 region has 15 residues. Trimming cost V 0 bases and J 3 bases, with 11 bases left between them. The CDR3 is CASSQEGGLYYGYTF. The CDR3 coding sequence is TGTGCCAGCAGCCAAGAGGGGGGGCTGTACTATGGCTACACCTTC.

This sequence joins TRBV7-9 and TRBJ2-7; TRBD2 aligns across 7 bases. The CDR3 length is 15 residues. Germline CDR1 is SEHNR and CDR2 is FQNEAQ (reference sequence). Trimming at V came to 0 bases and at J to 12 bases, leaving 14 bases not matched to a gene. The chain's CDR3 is CASSLAESGAGWRYF. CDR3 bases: TGTGCCAGCAGCTTAGCGGAGAGCGGGGCCGGGTGGCGGTACTTC.

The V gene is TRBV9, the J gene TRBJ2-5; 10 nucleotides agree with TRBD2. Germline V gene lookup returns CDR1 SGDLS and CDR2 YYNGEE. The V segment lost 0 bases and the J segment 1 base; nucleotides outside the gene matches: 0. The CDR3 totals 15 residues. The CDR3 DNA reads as TGTGCCAGCAGCGTAGGGACTAGCGGCCAAGAGACCCAGTACTTC. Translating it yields CASSVGTSGQETQYF.

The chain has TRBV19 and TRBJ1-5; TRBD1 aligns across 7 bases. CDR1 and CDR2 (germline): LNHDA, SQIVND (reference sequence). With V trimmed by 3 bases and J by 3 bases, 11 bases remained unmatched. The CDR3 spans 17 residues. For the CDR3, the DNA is TGTGCCAGTAGTATTTCGGTCCTACAGGGGTCCAATCAGCCCCAGCATTTT. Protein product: CASSISVLQGSNQPQHF. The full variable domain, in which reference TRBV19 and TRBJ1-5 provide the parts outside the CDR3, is DGGITQSPKYLFRKEGQNVTLSCEQNLNHDAMYWYRQDPGQGLRLIYYSQIVNDFQKGDIAEGYSVSREKKESFPLTVTSAQKNPTAFYLCASSISVLQGSNQPQHFGDGTRLSIL.

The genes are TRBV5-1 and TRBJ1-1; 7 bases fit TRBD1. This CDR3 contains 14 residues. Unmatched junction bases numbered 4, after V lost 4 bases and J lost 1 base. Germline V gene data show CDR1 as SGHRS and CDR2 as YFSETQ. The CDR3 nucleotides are TGCGCCAGCAGCAAGACAGGGCCGAACACTGAAGCTTTCTTT. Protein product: CASSKTGPNTEAFF.

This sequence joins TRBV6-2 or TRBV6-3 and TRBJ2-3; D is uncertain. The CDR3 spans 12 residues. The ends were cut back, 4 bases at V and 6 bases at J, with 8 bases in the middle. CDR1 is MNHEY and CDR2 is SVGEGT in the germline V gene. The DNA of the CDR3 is TGTGCCAGCAGTTTCTCGTGGGATACGCAGTATTTT. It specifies CASSFSWDTQYF.

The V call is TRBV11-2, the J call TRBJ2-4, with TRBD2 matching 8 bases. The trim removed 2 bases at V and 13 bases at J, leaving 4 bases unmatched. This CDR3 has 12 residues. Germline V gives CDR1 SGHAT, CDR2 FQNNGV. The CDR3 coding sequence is TGTGCCAGCAGCTTACTCCGGGAGGGGCAGTACTTC. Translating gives CASSLLREGQYF.

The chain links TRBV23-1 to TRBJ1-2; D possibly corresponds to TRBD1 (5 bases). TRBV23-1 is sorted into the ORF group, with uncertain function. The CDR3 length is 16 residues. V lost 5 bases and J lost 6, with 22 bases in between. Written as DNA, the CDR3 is TGCGCCAGCAGTAAGTTAGGACACCCCCAATATGATGGCTACACCTTC. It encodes CASSKLGHPQYDGYTF.

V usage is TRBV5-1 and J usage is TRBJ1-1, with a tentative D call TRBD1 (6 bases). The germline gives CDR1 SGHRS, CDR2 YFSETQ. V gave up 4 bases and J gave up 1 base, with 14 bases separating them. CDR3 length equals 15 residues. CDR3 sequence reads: CASSPQLTGNTEAFF. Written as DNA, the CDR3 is TGCGCCAGCAGCCCCCAATTGACAGGGAACACTGAAGCTTTCTTT.